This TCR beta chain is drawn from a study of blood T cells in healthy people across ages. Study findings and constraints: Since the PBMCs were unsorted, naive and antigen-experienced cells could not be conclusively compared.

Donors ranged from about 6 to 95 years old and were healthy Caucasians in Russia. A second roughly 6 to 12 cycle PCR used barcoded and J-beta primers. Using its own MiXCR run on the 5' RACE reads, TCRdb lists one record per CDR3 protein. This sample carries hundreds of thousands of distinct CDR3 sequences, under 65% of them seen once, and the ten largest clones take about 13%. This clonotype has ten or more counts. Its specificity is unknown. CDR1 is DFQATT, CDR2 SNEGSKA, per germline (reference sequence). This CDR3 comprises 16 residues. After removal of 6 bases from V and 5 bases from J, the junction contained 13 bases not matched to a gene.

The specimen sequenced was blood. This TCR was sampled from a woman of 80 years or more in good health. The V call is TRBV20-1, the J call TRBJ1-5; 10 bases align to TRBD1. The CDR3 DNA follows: TGCAGTGCCACCCGACAGGGGGCCTACGAGGATCAGCCCCAGCATTTT. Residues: CSATRQGAYEDQPQHF.